Described below is a single TCR beta chain sequence and its context. What it binds is not known. This sample was included in a study of a mutant IDH1 vaccine in newly diagnosed glioma. Background on the study: Vaccines began 4-6 weeks after radiotherapy alone, or with temozolomide cycles. Patients' prior therapy spanned radiotherapy, temozolomide, or both; most underwent both.

Produced via immunoSEQ multiplex PCR; TCRdb's table is partial and in-frame only. In the table there are over 25,000 clones, about 85% of which are singletons. Germline loops: CDR1 MDHEN, CDR2 SYDVKM. J lost 3 bases, V lost 8 bases, and 4 bases had no gene match. CDR3 length: 13 residues. Time point indicated: week 5, during vaccination. What each vaccine dose contained was 300 ug of mutant IDH1 20-mer peptide, accompanied by topical imiquimod. Donors' newly diagnosed IDH1-mutant WHO grade 3 or 4 astrocytomas lacked nuclear ATRX. Points from the study as a whole: Most patients, 85% to 95%, showed vaccine-induced immune responses.

The rearrangement uses TRBV28 and TRBJ2-7; TRBD1 aligns across 10 bases. The receptor's source is a woman aged 40 to 49 with glioma. Some clones in this sample may be carry-over from other donors' samples. Sample: peripheral blood mononuclear cells (PBMCs), taken from a glioma patient whose treatment included an IDH1 peptide vaccine. This CDR3 reads CASGRTGGYEQYF. In DNA, the CDR3 is TGTGCCAGCGGGAGGACAGGGGGCTACGAGCAGTACTTC. Variable domain in full (rest from reference TRBV28 and TRBJ2-7): DVKVTQSSRYLVKRTGEKVFLECVQDMDHENMFWYRQDPGLGLRLIYFSYDVKMKEKGDIPEGYSVSREKKERFSLILESASTNQTSMYLCASGRTGGYEQYFGPGTRLTVT.